The 9 T cell receptor beta chains below were found in one sample sequenced in a study of blood T cell repertoires in COVID-19. TCRdb's table, derived via immunoSEQ multiplex PCR, lists solely in-frame clones and lacks some. The repertoire holds some 180,000 clones, with about 80% as singletons. Specimen: PBMCs or T cells enriched from blood (not recorded which). The receptors were gathered from a man between 60 and 70 years old who had been exposed to COVID-19.

The chain has TRBV28 and TRBJ2-7; 7 bases match TRBD2. The CDR3 sequence is 15 residues long. V gave up 6 bases and J gave up 2 bases; unmatched junction bases: 10. The V gene's germline CDR1 is MDHEN and CDR2 SYDVKM. The CDR3 sequence: CASRPSGTGPYEQYF. The CDR3 DNA reads TGTGCCAGCAGACCTAGCGGAACGGGTCCCTACGAGCAGTACTTC.

The sample holds one count of this clone. The chain recombines TRBV7-3 with TRBJ2-6, with a tentative D call TRBD2 (6 bases). Trimming shortened V by 5 bases and J by 0 bases, and 17 bases separated the two germline ends. The CDR3 is made up of 18 amino acids. Germline V gene sequence: CDR1 SGHTA, CDR2 FQGTGA. CDR3 loop: CASSLRGTGPSGANVLTF. In nucleotides, the CDR3 is TGTGCCAGCAGCCTACGCGGGACGGGACCCTCTGGGGCCAACGTCCTGACTTTC.

The J gene is TRBJ2-3, the V gene TRBV27; TRBD2 matches 7 bases. This CDR3 is 15 amino acids long. Germline V lookup: CDR1 MNHEY, CDR2 SMNVEV (reference sequence). V trimming: 5 bases; J trimming: 0 bases; junction bases outside the gene matches: 5. In DNA form, the CDR3 reads TGTGCCAGCAGTGCGCGGACTAGGAGCACAGATACGCAGTATTTT. It codes for CASSARTRSTDTQYF.

This chain uses TRBV10-3 with TRBJ2-7; the match to TRBD1 covers 7 bases. The CDR3 has 13 residues. Per germline, CDR1 ENHRY and CDR2 SYGVKD. The J segment lost 2 bases and the V segment lost 7 bases, leaving 5 bases of the junction unmatched. The CDR3, as DNA: TGTGCCATCAAGGGACAGCCTCCCTACGAGCAGTACTTC. Translated, it gives CAIKGQPPYEQYF.

V is TRBV7-3 and J is TRBJ2-3; 7 nucleotides agree with TRBD1. J lost 3 bases, V lost 0 bases, and 6 bases had no gene match. CDR3 length: 16 amino acids. The germline V gene encodes CDR1 SGHTA and CDR2 FQGTGA. For the CDR3, the DNA is TGTGCCAGCAGCTTAACTCCGGACAGGCGAACAGATACGCAGTATTTT. As protein: CASSLTPDRRTDTQYF.

The V and J genes are TRBV4-3 and TRBJ2-7; D might be TRBD2 (6 bases). V shed 1 base and J shed 3 bases, with 13 bases lying between them. Germline V gene lookup returns CDR1 LGHNA and CDR2 YSLEER. The CDR3 covers 15 residues. The CDR3 DNA reads as TGCGCCAGCAGCCAAGTCGGGACTGGGGTCTACGAGCAGTACTTC. It translates to CASSQVGTGVYEQYF.

The rearrangement links TRBV28 to TRBJ2-5, with 8 positions matching TRBD1. The trim removed 2 bases at V and 7 bases at J, leaving 6 bases unmatched. CDR3 length: 14 residues. Per the germline V gene, CDR1 is MDHEN and CDR2 is SYDVKM. CDR3 in DNA: TGTGCCAGCAGTTTAACAGCTGGACAGGGGACCCAGTACTTC. Translated: CASSLTAGQGTQYF.

The V and J genes are TRBV11-3 and TRBJ2-1, with D possibly being TRBD1 (5 bases). The CDR3 has 17 residues. CDR1 and CDR2 (germline): SGHNT, YENEEA. Trimming stripped 5 bases from V and 4 bases from J, with 21 bases between. CDR3 nucleotide sequence: TGTGCCAGCAGCCCCCGACCCACAGGAGACCCTTACAATGAGCAGTTCTTC. Protein sequence: CASSPRPTGDPYNEQFF.

The chain carries TRBV2 and TRBJ2-7; D is possibly TRBD1 (6 bases). Germline-derived CDR1 and CDR2 are SNHLY and FYNNEI. V dropped 4 bases and J dropped 5 bases, with 12 bases sitting between them. This CDR3 has 13 amino acids. CDR3 in amino acids: CASSGAGVHEQYF. The CDR3, as DNA: TGTGCCAGCAGTGGGGCAGGGGTCCACGAGCAGTACTTC.